This T cell receptor beta chain was identified in a study of blood T cell repertoires in COVID-19. Study as a whole: Sites in the United States, Italy and Spain provided acute and convalescent COVID-19 samples. The cDNA or gDNA used as material had been derived from T cells, B-cell-depleted T cells, or PBMCs.

The CDR3 sequence is 12 residues long. Germline V CDR1 and CDR2: SQVTM, ANQGSEA. V gave up 6 bases and J gave up 3 bases, with 12 bases separating them. The assay was immunoSEQ multiplex PCR, and TCRdb's table has in-frame clones only and misses some. The data show fewer than 200,000 clones, nearly 80% seen once. The clonotype originates from a woman aged 70-85 years with acute or convalescent COVID-19. V usage is TRBV29-1 and J usage is TRBJ2-7; D remains unclear. The sequenced material came from peripheral blood. The DNA for the CDR3 is TGCAGCGTCAGTGACGGAGACTACGAGCAGTACTTC. This sequence encodes CSVSDGDYEQYF.